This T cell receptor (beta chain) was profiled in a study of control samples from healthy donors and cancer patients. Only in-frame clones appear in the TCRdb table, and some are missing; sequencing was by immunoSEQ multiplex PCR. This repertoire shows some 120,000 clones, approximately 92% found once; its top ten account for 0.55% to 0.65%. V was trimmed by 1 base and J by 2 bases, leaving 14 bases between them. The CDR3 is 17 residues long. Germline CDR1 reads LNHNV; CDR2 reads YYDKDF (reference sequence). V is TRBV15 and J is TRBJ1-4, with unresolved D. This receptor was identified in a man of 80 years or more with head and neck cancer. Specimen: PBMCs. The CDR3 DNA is TGTGCCACCAGCAGAGTGAAAGTGGAGACGACTAATGAAAAACTGTTTTTT. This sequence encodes CATSRVKVETTNEKLFF.